A selection of T cell receptor beta chains follows, all from one sample in a study of blood T cells in healthy people across ages. TCRdb reprocessed the 5' RACE reads with MiXCR, giving one entry per CDR3 protein. The data show just under 750,000 distinct CDR3 sequences, around a fifth seen once. Specimen: blood. The receptors were gathered from a man between 65 and 79 years old in good health. The CDR3 runs from the conserved cysteine through the conserved F or W. A D gene is named only where the DNA matches it firmly. Only some rows state a clone size, as once, few, many or a class for expanded clones.

TRBV5-1	TRBJ1-1	.	.	CASRNGAAENTEAFF	TGCGCCAGCAGGAATGGGGCGGCGGAGAACACTGAAGCTTTCTTT
TRBV12-3/TRBV12-4	TRBJ2-1	.	few	CASSPRLKLENTQYNEQFF	TGTGCCAGCAGTCCTCGGTTGAAATTGGAAAATACTCAATACAATGAGCAGTTCTTC
TRBV19	TRBJ1-6	TRBD1	few	CASTTRGGSYNSPLHF	TGTGCCAGTACCACGAGAGGGGGCAGCTATAATTCACCCCTCCACTTT
TRBV6-1	TRBJ2-5	TRBD1	once	CASSENRGSLRETQYF	TGTGCCAGCAGCGAGAACAGGGGCTCCCTAAGAGAGACCCAGTACTTC
TRBV25-1	TRBJ2-7	TRBD1	few	CASSESTGVTYEQYF	TGTGCCAGCAGTGAATCTACAGGGGTCACCTACGAGCAGTACTTC
TRBV11-2	TRBJ1-1	TRBD1	few	CASSGTGAVNTEAFF	TGTGCCAGCAGCGGCACAGGGGCCGTGAACACTGAAGCTTTCTTT
TRBV7-2	TRBJ2-7	.	few	CASSLWRAYEQYF	TGTGCCAGCAGCTTATGGAGGGCCTACGAGCAGTACTTC
TRBV10-2	TRBJ2-7	.	many	CASSGGNIAYEQYF	TGCGCCAGCAGTGGGGGGAATATCGCCTACGAGCAGTACTTC
TRBV7-2	TRBJ1-3	.	few	CASSLVSSSGNTIYF	TGTGCCAGCAGCTTAGTATCAAGTTCTGGAAACACCATATATTTT
TRBV12-3/TRBV12-4	TRBJ2-2	.	.	CASSLDSTTGELFF	TGTGCCAGCAGCCTGGACAGTACAACCGGGGAGCTGTTTTTT
TRBV30	TRBJ2-3	.	.	CAWSTQSRDTQYF	TGTGCCTGGAGTACCCAGTCTCGAGATACGCAGTATTTT
TRBV9	TRBJ1-2	.	few	CASSAVRDLHYGYTF	TGTGCCAGCAGCGCGGTACGGGACTTACACTATGGCTACACCTTC
TRBV20-1	TRBJ1-5	.	.	CSARDRWRDTLMRPQHF	TGCAGTGCTAGAGATAGGTGGAGGGACACACTCATGCGGCCCCAGCATTTT
TRBV2	TRBJ1-1	.	once	CASRVNSNLNTEAFF	TGTGCCAGCAGGGTAAACAGCAATCTGAACACTGAAGCTTTCTTT
TRBV4-3	TRBJ2-5	TRBD2	few	CASSQVGTSGEQSF	TGCGCCAGCAGCCAAGTTGGGACTAGCGGGGAGCAGTCCTTC
TRBV5-5	TRBJ1-1	.	few	CASSLTAMNTEAFF	TGTGCCAGCAGTTTAACGGCCATGAACACTGAAGCTTTCTTT
TRBV10-2	TRBJ2-7	.	few	CASRDGSYEQYF	TGCGCCAGCAGAGACGGTTCCTACGAGCAGTACTTC
TRBV10-3	TRBJ2-5	TRBD2	.	CAISDPGLAQETQYF	TGTGCCATCAGTGACCCGGGACTAGCGCAAGAGACCCAGTACTTC
TRBV7-9	TRBJ1-5	.	few	CASSLGLLRPQHF	TGTGCCAGCAGCTTAGGTCTCCTTCGGCCCCAGCATTTT
TRBV20-1	TRBJ1-2	TRBD1	.	CSPGQGIGGYTF	TGCAGTCCGGGACAGGGGATTGGTGGCTACACCTTC
TRBV5-1	TRBJ2-2	TRBD1	.	CASSRDRPNTGELFF	TGCGCCAGCAGTCGGGACAGGCCGAACACCGGGGAGCTGTTTTTT
TRBV5-1	TRBJ2-1	.	.	CASSLADYWDDEQFF	TGCGCCAGCAGCTTGGCGGACTATTGGGACGATGAGCAGTTCTTC
TRBV24-1	TRBJ2-3	.	.	CATSGPEDTQYF	TGTGCCACCAGTGGCCCGGAGGATACGCAGTATTTT
TRBV20-1	TRBJ2-1	.	.	CSAPPAGRLVEQFF	TGCAGTGCCCCCCCCGCAGGACGTTTGGTTGAGCAGTTCTTC
TRBV24-1	TRBJ2-5	.	.	CATSSRKGQGETQYF	TGTGCCACCAGTTCTAGAAAGGGGCAGGGAGAGACCCAGTACTTC
TRBV5-1	TRBJ1-3	.	few	CASSLGRGGNTIYF	TGCGCCAGCAGCTTGGGCCGAGGAGGAAACACCATATATTTT
TRBV9	TRBJ2-5	TRBD1	.	CASSPYRGQTQETQYF	TGTGCCAGCAGCCCATACAGGGGACAGACACAAGAGACCCAGTACTTC
TRBV9	TRBJ2-3	TRBD2	few	CASSVGLASADTQYF	TGTGCCAGCAGCGTAGGACTAGCGTCGGCAGATACGCAGTATTTT
TRBV15	TRBJ2-3	.	few	CATRWGGTDTQYF	TGTGCCACCAGGTGGGGCGGCACAGATACGCAGTATTTT
TRBV7-9	TRBJ2-1	.	.	CASSAQGAEQFF	TGTGCCAGCAGCGCACAGGGAGCTGAGCAGTTCTTC
TRBV24-1	TRBJ2-3	TRBD2	.	CATSDIAGGTDTQYF	TGTGCCACCAGTGACATAGCGGGGGGCACAGATACGCAGTATTTT
TRBV20-1	TRBJ2-5	TRBD1	many	CSACLGTGVETQYF	TGCAGTGCTTGCTTAGGGACAGGGGTAGAGACCCAGTACTTC
TRBV6-1	TRBJ2-3	TRBD2	.	CASREAGGPTDTQYF	TGTGCCAGCAGAGAAGCGGGGGGGCCCACAGATACGCAGTATTTT
TRBV3-1	TRBJ1-3	.	few	CASSHGNGNTIYF	TGTGCCAGCAGCCATGGCAACGGAAACACCATATATTTT
TRBV6-2/TRBV6-3	TRBJ1-2	TRBD1	.	CASGTGVSNYGYTF	TGTGCCAGCGGGACAGGTGTTTCTAACTATGGCTACACCTTC
TRBV19	TRBJ2-3	.	.	CASGQGNADAQYF	TGTGCCAGTGGTCAGGGAAACGCAGATGCGCAGTATTTT
TRBV5-1	TRBJ2-1	TRBD1	.	CASSLLGATGVNEQFF	TGCGCCAGCAGCCTCTTGGGTGCGACAGGGGTCAATGAGCAGTTCTTC
TRBV20-1	TRBJ1-1	.	.	CSARVPEQGLTAEAFF	TGCAGTGCTAGAGTACCCGAACAGGGTCTGACCGCTGAAGCTTTCTTT
TRBV18	TRBJ2-3	TRBD1	many	CASSRGQGSTDTQYF	TGTGCCAGCTCACGTGGACAGGGGAGCACAGATACGCAGTATTTT
TRBV20-1	TRBJ1-1	.	few	CSARDAGRPGLNTEAFF	TGCAGTGCCAGGGACGCGGGGCGCCCCGGGTTGAACACTGAAGCTTTCTTT
TRBV14	TRBJ2-1	.	few	CASSQTTVGGQFF	TGTGCCAGCAGCCAAACAACCGTGGGGGGGCAGTTCTTC
TRBV6-6	TRBJ2-1	TRBD1	few	CASSFGDREFF	TGTGCCAGCAGTTTCGGGGACAGGGAATTCTTC
TRBV12-3/TRBV12-4	TRBJ1-1	.	.	CASSKKTEAFF	TGTGCCAGCAGCAAGAAAACTGAAGCTTTCTTT
TRBV29-1	TRBJ2-3	.	few	CSVLLPRFTDTQYF	TGCAGCGTTCTGTTGCCACGGTTTACAGATACGCAGTATTTT
TRBV20-1	TRBJ2-1	.	many	CSARDGGGANEQFF	TGCAGTGCTAGAGATGGTGGGGGAGCCAATGAGCAGTTCTTC
TRBV5-1	TRBJ2-3	.	.	CASSLGTEDTQYF	TGCGCCAGCAGCTTGGGGACAGAAGATACGCAGTATTTT
TRBV5-1	TRBJ1-2	TRBD1	.	CASSWTGDYGYTF	TGCGCCAGCAGCTGGACAGGTGACTATGGCTACACCTTC
TRBV24-1	TRBJ2-1	.	.	CATSDLRPGDYNEQFF	TGTGCCACCAGTGATTTGCGCCCCGGGGACTACAATGAGCAGTTCTTC
TRBV5-1	TRBJ2-3	.	few	CASSLARLEDTQYF	TGCGCCAGCAGCTTGGCTAGACTAGAAGATACGCAGTATTTT
TRBV6-5	TRBJ2-7	TRBD1	.	CASSHPGQAQTYEQYF	TGTGCCAGCAGCCACCCCGGACAGGCCCAAACCTACGAGCAGTACTTC